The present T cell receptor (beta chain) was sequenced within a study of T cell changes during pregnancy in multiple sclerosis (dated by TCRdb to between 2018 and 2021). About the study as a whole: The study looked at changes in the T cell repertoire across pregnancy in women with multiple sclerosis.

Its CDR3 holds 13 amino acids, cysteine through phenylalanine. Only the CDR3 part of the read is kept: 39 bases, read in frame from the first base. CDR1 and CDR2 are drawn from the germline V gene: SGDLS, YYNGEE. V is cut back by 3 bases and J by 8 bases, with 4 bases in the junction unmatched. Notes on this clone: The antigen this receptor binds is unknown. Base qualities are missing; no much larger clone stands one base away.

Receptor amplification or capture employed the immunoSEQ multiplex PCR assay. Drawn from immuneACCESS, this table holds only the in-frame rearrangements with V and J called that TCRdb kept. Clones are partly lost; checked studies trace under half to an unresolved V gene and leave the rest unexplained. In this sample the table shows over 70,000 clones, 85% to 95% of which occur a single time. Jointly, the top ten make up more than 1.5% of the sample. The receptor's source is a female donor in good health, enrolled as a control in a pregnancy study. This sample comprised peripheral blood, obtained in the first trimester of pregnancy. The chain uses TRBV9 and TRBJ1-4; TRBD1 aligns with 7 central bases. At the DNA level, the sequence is TGTGCCAGCAGCGGACAGGGCGGGGAAAAACTGTTTTTT. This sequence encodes CASSGQGGEKLFF.